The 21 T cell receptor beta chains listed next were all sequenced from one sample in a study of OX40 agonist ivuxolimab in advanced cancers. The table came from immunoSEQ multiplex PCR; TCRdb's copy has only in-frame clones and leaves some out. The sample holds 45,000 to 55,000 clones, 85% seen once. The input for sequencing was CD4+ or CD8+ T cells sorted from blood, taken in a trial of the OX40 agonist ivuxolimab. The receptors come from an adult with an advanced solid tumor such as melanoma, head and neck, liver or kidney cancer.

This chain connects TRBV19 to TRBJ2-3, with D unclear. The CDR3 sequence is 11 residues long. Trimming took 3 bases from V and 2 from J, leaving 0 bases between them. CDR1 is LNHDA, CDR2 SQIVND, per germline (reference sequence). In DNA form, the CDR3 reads TGTGCCAGTAGTATCACAGATACGCAGTATTTT. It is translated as CASSITDTQYF.

Written as DNA, the CDR3 is TGTGCCAGCAGCCCTATAAAGGGACAGGGGGCGCGGAAGACCCAGTACTTC. Residues: CASSPIKGQGARKTQYF. The chain uses TRBV9 and TRBJ2-5; 12 bases agree with TRBD1. The CDR3 runs 17 residues. The germline V gene encodes CDR1 SGDLS and CDR2 YYNGEE. The trim removed 4 bases at V and 6 bases at J, leaving 13 bases unmatched.

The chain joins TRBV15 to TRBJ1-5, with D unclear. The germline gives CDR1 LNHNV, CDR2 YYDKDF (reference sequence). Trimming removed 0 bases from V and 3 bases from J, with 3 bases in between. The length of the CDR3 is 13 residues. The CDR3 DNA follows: TGTGCCACCAGCAGAGAAGCCAATCAGCCCCAGCATTTT. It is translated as CATSREANQPQHF.

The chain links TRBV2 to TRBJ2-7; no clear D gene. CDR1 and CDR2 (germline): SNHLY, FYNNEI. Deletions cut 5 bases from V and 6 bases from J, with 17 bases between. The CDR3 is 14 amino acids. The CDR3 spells CASSSQGRSGEQYF. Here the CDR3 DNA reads TGTGCCAGCAGTTCCCAAGGGCGCTCGGGCGAGCAGTACTTC. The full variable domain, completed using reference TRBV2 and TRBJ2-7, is EPEVTQTPSHQVTQMGQEVILRCVPISNHLYFYWYRQILGQKVEFLVSFYNNEISEKSEIFDDQFSVERPDGSNFTLKIRSTKLEDSAMYFCASSSQGRSGEQYFGPGTRLTVT.

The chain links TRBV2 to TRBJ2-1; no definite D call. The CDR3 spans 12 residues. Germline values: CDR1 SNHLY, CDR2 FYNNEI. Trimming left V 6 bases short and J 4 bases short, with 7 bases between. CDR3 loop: CASSARYNEQFF. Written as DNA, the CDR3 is TGTGCCAGCAGCGCTCGGTACAATGAGCAGTTCTTC.

The CDR3 is CASSRQGASGGTEAFF. The CDR3 region has the DNA TGTGCCAGCAGCCGCCAGGGGGCCTCAGGGGGCACTGAAGCTTTCTTT. V is TRBV9 and J is TRBJ1-1; 8 nucleotides match TRBD1. The CDR3 is 16 amino acids. Trimming cost V 4 bases and J 4 bases; bases outside gene matches: 12. CDR1 and CDR2 (germline): SGDLS, YYNGEE.

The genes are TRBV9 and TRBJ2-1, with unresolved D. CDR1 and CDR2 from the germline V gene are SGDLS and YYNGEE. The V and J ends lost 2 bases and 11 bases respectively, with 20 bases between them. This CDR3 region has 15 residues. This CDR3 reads CASSVENNVATQQFF. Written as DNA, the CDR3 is TGTGCCAGCAGCGTTGAAAATAACGTCGCGACTCAGCAGTTCTTC.

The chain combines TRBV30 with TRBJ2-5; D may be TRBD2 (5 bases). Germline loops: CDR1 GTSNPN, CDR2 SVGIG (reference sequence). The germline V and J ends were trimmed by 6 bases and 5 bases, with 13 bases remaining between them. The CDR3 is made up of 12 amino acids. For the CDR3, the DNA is TGTGCCTGCTGGACTCTGTGGGAGACCCAGTACTTC. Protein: CACWTLWETQYF.

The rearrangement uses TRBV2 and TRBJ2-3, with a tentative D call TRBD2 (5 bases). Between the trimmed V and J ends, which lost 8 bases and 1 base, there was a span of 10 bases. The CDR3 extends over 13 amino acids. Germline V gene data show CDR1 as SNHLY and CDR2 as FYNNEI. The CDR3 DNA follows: TGTGCCAGCCGGTGGGGAGGCACAGATACGCAGTATTTT. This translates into CASRWGGTDTQYF.

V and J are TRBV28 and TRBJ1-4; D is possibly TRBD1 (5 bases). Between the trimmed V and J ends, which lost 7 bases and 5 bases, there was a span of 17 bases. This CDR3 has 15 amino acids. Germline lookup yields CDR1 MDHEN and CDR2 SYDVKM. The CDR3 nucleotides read TGTGCCAGCACCACACCCGGGGACGGGAATGAAAAACTGTTTTTT. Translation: CASTTPGDGNEKLFF.

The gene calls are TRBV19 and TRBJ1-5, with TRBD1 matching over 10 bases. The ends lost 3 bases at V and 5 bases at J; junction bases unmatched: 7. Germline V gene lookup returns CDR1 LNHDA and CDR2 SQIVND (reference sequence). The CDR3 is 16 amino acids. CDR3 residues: CASSIGDRGLYQPQHF. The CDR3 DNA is TGTGCCAGTAGTATTGGCGACAGGGGGCTATATCAGCCCCAGCATTTT.

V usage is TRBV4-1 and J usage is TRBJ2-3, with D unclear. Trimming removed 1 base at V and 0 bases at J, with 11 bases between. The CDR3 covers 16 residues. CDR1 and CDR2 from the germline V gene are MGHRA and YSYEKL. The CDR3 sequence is CASSQVNLVSTDTQYF. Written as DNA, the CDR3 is TGCGCCAGCAGCCAAGTAAATTTGGTCAGCACAGATACGCAGTATTTT.

The CDR3 region is CASSGPRQGGMSGANVLTF. The CDR3 DNA reads as TGTGCCAGCAGTGGACCTAGACAGGGGGGTATGTCTGGGGCCAACGTCCTGACTTTC. The chain carries TRBV6-1 and TRBJ2-6; TRBD1 matches at 9 bases. V gave up 4 bases and J gave up 1 base; unmatched junction bases: 11. The germline V gene encodes CDR1 MNHNS and CDR2 SASEGT. This CDR3 has 19 amino acids.

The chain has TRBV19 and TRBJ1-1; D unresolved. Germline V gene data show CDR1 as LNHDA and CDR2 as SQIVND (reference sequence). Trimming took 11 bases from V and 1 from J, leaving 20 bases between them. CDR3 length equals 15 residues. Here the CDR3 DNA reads TGTGCCTCAAAGAGTTGGGAGCAGCAGAACACTGAAGCTTTCTTT. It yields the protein CASKSWEQQNTEAFF. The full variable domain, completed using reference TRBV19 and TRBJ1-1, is DGGITQSPKYLFRKEGQNVTLSCEQNLNHDAMYWYRQDPGQGLRLIYYSQIVNDFQKGDIAEGYSVSREKKESFPLTVTSAQKNPTAFYLCASKSWEQQNTEAFFGQGTRLTVV.

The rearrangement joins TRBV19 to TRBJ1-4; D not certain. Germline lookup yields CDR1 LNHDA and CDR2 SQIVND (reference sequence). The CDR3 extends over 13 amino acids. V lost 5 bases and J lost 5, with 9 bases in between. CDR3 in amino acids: CASSRRTNEKLFF. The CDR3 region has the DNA TGTGCCAGTAGTCGGAGAACCAATGAAAAACTGTTTTTT.

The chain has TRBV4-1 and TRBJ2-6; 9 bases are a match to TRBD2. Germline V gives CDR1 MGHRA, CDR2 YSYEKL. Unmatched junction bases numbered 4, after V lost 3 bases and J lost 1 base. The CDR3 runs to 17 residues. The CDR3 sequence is CASSQAGGLSGANVLTF. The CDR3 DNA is TGCGCCAGCAGCCAGGCGGGGGGGCTTTCTGGGGCCAACGTCCTGACTTTC.

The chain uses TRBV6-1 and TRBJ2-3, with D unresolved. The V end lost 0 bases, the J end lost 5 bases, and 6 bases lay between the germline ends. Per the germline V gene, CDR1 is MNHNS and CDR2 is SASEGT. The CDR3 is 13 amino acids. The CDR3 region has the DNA TGTGCCAGCAGTGAAGCCCCCAGAGATACGCAGTATTTT. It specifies CASSEAPRDTQYF.

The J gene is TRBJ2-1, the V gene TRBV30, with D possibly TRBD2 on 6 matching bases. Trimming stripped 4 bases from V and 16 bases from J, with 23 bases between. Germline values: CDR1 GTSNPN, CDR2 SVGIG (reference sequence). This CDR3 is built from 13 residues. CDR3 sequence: CAWIRLGGGLIFF. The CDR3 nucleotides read TGTGCCTGGATCCGTCTGGGGGGAGGCCTAATCTTCTTC.

CDR3 DNA sequence: TGTGCCAGCAGCTCTACACAGGGGGCAATAACTAATGAAAAACTGTTTTTT. This translates into CASSSTQGAITNEKLFF. The rearrangement joins TRBV7-9 to TRBJ1-4, with 9 bases fitting TRBD1. This CDR3 is built from 17 residues. CDR1 is SEHNR and CDR2 is FQNEAQ in the germline V gene (reference sequence). V was clipped by 4 bases and J by 1 base; unmatched bases: 7.

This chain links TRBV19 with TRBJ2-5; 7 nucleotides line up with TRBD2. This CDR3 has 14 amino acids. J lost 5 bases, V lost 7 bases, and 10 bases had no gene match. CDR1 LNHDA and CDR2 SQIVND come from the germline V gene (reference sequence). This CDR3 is CASIDLGGSETQYF. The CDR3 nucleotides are TGTGCCAGTATTGACCTCGGGGGGTCCGAGACCCAGTACTTC.

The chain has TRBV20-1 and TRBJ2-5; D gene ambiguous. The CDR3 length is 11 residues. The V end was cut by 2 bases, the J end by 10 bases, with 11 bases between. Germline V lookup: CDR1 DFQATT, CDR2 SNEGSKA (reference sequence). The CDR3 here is CSARRSPDQYF. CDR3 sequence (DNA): TGCAGTGCTAGAAGGTCTCCAGACCAGTACTTC.